Listed below are T cell receptor beta chains from one sample, sequenced in a study of blood T cell repertoires in COVID-19. Sequencing used immunoSEQ multiplex PCR; TCRdb keeps in-frame clones, though not all of them. The data show 100,000 or so clones, roughly 92% seen once. Sequenced input: peripheral blood. These receptors all stem from a man between 65 and 85 years old with acute or convalescent COVID-19. Both conserved end residues are part of each CDR3. The D gene is left open where the match is weak. Expanded clones are given a class, and other clones once, few, many or no size at all.

v_call	d_call	clone_size	j_call	cdr3_nt	cdr3_aa
TRBV28	NA	once	TRBJ2-3	TGTGCCAGCACCAATTGGGGCTTAGGCACAGATACGCAGTATTTT	CASTNWGLGTDTQYF
TRBV12-3/TRBV12-4	TRBD1	NA	TRBJ1-5	TGTGCCAGCAGCGGGACAGGGGATCAGCCCCAGCATTTT	CASSGTGDQPQHF
TRBV2	TRBD1	NA	TRBJ1-1	TGTGCCAGCAGTGTTCCGGGACAGGGCATGGACACTGAAGCTTTCTTT	CASSVPGQGMDTEAFF
TRBV10-3	NA	NA	TRBJ2-2	TGTGCCATCGGGGGGGGCTGGAACACCGGGGAGCTGTTTTTT	CAIGGGWNTGELFF
TRBV12-5	TRBD1	NA	TRBJ2-7	TGTGCTAGTGGCTCCGGGACAGGGAAGTCATACGAGCAGTACTTC	CASGSGTGKSYEQYF
TRBV5-5	TRBD1	NA	TRBJ1-1	TGTGCCAGCAGCTACTGGACAGGGCGGGAAGCTTTCTTT	CASSYWTGREAFF
TRBV6-6	NA	NA	TRBJ1-6	TGTGCCAGCAGACAACAGCTGAATTCACCCCTCCACTTT	CASRQQLNSPLHF
TRBV7-6	NA	NA	TRBJ1-1	TGTGCCAGCAGCCCCAGGGGCCCGAGCACTGAAGCTTTCTTT	CASSPRGPSTEAFF
TRBV6-6	NA	NA	TRBJ1-5	TGTGCCAGCGCGATGTCGGGTACCAATCAGCCCCAGCATTTT	CASAMSGTNQPQHF
TRBV4-2	TRBD1	NA	TRBJ1-1	TGTGCCAGCAGACCCAGACAGGGGGAGAACACTGAAGCTTTCTTT	CASRPRQGENTEAFF
TRBV27	NA	NA	TRBJ1-5	TGTGCCAGCAGTGGCGGGGGACTAATAGGGCCCCAGCATTTT	CASSGGGLIGPQHF
TRBV6-5	NA	NA	TRBJ2-7	TGTGCCAGCAGTAGGAGGGCAGGGCAAGGCGAGCAGTACTTC	CASSRRAGQGEQYF
TRBV11-2	TRBD1	NA	TRBJ2-7	TGTGCCAGCAGCTCTCTATCCGGGACAGGCGCCTACGAGCAGTACTTC	CASSSLSGTGAYEQYF
TRBV5-1	NA	NA	TRBJ1-1	TGCGCCAGCAGCGGAGCCCCAGGGACACTAGGCACTGAAGCTTTCTTT	CASSGAPGTLGTEAFF
TRBV9	NA	NA	TRBJ2-1	TGTGCCAGCAGCGTAGGTGTGAGGGGGAGTGCAAATGAGCAGTTCTTC	CASSVGVRGSANEQFF
TRBV9	TRBD1	few	TRBJ1-1	TGTGCCAGTTCGGGACAGACAGTGAACACTGAAGCTTTCTTT	CASSGQTVNTEAFF
TRBV7-9	NA	NA	TRBJ2-1	TGTGCCAGCAGCTTTGGGGGAGGGGGACACAATGAGCAGTTCTTC	CASSFGGGGHNEQFF
TRBV28	TRBD1	NA	TRBJ1-1	TGTGCCAGCATCCAGGGGGGAAACACTGAAGCTTTCTTT	CASIQGGNTEAFF
TRBV6-5	NA	NA	TRBJ1-1	TGTGCCAGCGCTTTAGAGGGGGGGCAAACAGCAGCTTTCTTT	CASALEGGQTAAFF
TRBV18	TRBD2	NA	TRBJ2-3	TGTGCCAGCTCACCACTCCTAGCGGGAGGATCGGGGGATACGCAGTATTTT	CASSPLLAGGSGDTQYF
TRBV3-1/TRBV3-2	NA	NA	TRBJ1-6	TGTGCCAGCAGCCAGCGCCAGGGGATAGGAGTCTCACCCCTCCACTTT	CASSQRQGIGVSPLHF
TRBV6-5	TRBD2	NA	TRBJ2-7	TGTGCCAGCAGTTACTCGACTAGCGGGAGAAACGAGCAGTACTTC	CASSYSTSGRNEQYF
TRBV7-3	NA	NA	TRBJ2-2	TGTGCCAGCAGCTTAAGGGGCGGATGGAACACCGGGGAGCTGTTTTTT	CASSLRGGWNTGELFF
TRBV29-1	TRBD1	NA	TRBJ1-1	TGCAGCGTTTCGGACAGGGGACTCTCCGAAGCTTTCTTT	CSVSDRGLSEAFF
TRBV7-9	TRBD1	NA	TRBJ1-5	TGTGCCAGCAGCGATGACAGGGTGAATCAGCCCCAGCATTTT	CASSDDRVNQPQHF
TRBV27	TRBD1	NA	TRBJ1-1	TGTGCCAGCAGTTTATTGGACAGGGCAACTGAAGCTTTCTTT	CASSLLDRATEAFF
TRBV4-1	NA	NA	TRBJ2-3	TGCGCCAGCAGCCATCAGGGTTCGGATACGCAGTATTTT	CASSHQGSDTQYF
TRBV29-1	NA	NA	TRBJ1-2	TGCAGCGACAACAGTGCCTTTAACTATGGCTACACCTTC	CSDNSAFNYGYTF
TRBV3-1/TRBV3-2	TRBD1	NA	TRBJ1-1	TGTGCCAGCAGCCAGGTCTTCGGGACAGGAACGAACACTGAAGCTTTCTTT	CASSQVFGTGTNTEAFF
TRBV4-2	NA	NA	TRBJ2-3	TGTGCCAGCAGCCCGTGGGGTCGGGAAACCTTCACAGATACGCAGTATTTT	CASSPWGRETFTDTQYF
TRBV6-5	TRBD2	NA	TRBJ2-1	TGTGCCAGCAGTCGGGCTAGCGGATACAATGAGCAGTTCTTC	CASSRASGYNEQFF
TRBV7-8	TRBD1	NA	TRBJ2-7	TGTGCCAGCAGCGCCGACAGGGTCCCCTACGAGCAGTACTTC	CASSADRVPYEQYF
TRBV7-3	TRBD2	NA	TRBJ2-7	TGTGCCAGCAGCCTAAACGGACTAGCGGGCGAGCAGTACTTC	CASSLNGLAGEQYF
TRBV27	NA	NA	TRBJ2-1	TGTGCCAGCAGCTACTACCCAGGGGTAGGCTCCTACAATGAGCAGTTCTTC	CASSYYPGVGSYNEQFF
TRBV20-1	NA	NA	TRBJ2-7	TGCAGTGCTAGTAGCGACTTCTTATACGAGCAGTACTTC	CSASSDFLYEQYF
TRBV2	TRBD1	NA	TRBJ2-3	TGTGCCAGCAGGCTAGGGGGCGCTGGCACAGATACGCAGTATTTT	CASRLGGAGTDTQYF
TRBV19	NA	NA	TRBJ1-1	TGTGCCAGTAGTAAAATCTCCCGAGGTACGAACACTGAAGCTTTCTTT	CASSKISRGTNTEAFF
TRBV5-8	TRBD1	NA	TRBJ1-6	TGTGCCAGCAGCTTGGGGGGCCCAGGGGGTCCCTATAATTCACCCCTCCACTTT	CASSLGGPGGPYNSPLHF
TRBV4-2	NA	NA	TRBJ1-2	TGTGCCAGCAGCCATCCACAGGGACCTACGGAGGGCTACACCTTC	CASSHPQGPTEGYTF
TRBV16	NA	once	TRBJ2-1	TGTGCCAGCAGCCAATCAAGGGAGGGGGGCCGACAGTTCTTC	CASSQSREGGRQFF
TRBV5-4	NA	NA	TRBJ2-5	TGTGCCAGCAGCTTCCCCGGACAGCGGGAGACCCAGTACTTC	CASSFPGQRETQYF
TRBV19	TRBD2	NA	TRBJ2-7	TGTGCCAGTAGTATAGGGCGGGAGGGGGACGAGCAGTACTTC	CASSIGREGDEQYF
TRBV6-5	NA	NA	TRBJ1-2	TGTGCCAGCAGTCGGGGAACTCCGAGTTATGGCTACACCTTC	CASSRGTPSYGYTF
TRBV4-2	TRBD2	once	TRBJ2-1	TGTGCCAGCAGCCCACCCAGGGGCCTAGCGGGTAACAATGAGCAGTTCTTC	CASSPPRGLAGNNEQFF
TRBV2	TRBD1	NA	TRBJ1-5	TGTGCCAGCAGTGACGGACAGGGAGGAGGGTATAGCAATCAGCCCCAGCATTTT	CASSDGQGGGYSNQPQHF
TRBV2	NA	NA	TRBJ2-3	TGTGCCAGCAGTGAAGTGCGAGCGGAGCTCACAGATACGCAGTATTTT	CASSEVRAELTDTQYF